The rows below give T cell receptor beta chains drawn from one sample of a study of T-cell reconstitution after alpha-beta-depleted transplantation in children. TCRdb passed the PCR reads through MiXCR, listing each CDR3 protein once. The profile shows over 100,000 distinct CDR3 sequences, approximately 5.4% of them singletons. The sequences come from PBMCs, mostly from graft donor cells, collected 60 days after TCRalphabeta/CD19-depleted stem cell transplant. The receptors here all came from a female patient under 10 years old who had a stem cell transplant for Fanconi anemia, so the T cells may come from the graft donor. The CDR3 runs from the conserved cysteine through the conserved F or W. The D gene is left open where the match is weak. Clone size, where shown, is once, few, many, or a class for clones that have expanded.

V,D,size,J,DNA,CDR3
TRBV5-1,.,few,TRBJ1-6,TGCGCCAGCAGCTCTCAGGACACGGCAAATTCACCCCTCCACTTT,CASSSQDTANSPLHF
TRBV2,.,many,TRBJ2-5,TGTGCCAGCAGTGAACAGGGTCGTAAAGGGACCCAGTACTTC,CASSEQGRKGTQYF
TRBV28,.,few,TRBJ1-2,TGTGCCAGCAGTCCTCACCGACCTACCAGGGAGAAGGGCTACACCTTC,CASSPHRPTREKGYTF
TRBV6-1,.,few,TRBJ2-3,TGTGCCAGCAGGAGCGGCCCTAGCACAGATACGCAGTATTTT,CASRSGPSTDTQYF
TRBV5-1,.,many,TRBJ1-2,TGCGCCAGCAGCTTGGCTTCAGGGTTGGGAAGTGGCTACACCTTC,CASSLASGLGSGYTF
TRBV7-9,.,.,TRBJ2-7,TGTGCCAGCAGCCAAGACACGGGCGAGCAGTACTTC,CASSQDTGEQYF
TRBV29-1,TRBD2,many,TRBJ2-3,TGCAGCTTCCTGGGGACTAGCGGGAGTCCAGATACGCAGTATTTT,CSFLGTSGSPDTQYF
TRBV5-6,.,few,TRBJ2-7,TGTGCCAGCAGCTTGAGGTACGGCGAGCAGTACTTC,CASSLRYGEQYF
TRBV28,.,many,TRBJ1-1,TGTGCCAGCAGTTGGGTGGGACATTCGACGGCCACTGAAGCTTTCTTT,CASSWVGHSTATEAFF
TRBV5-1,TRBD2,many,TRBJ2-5,TGCGCCAGCAGCTTGGGGCTAGCGGGAGGACAAGAGACCCAGTACTTC,CASSLGLAGGQETQYF
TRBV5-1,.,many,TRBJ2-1,TGCGCCAGCAGCTTGAAATACGATGAGCAGTTCTTC,CASSLKYDEQFF
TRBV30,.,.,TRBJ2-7,TGTGCCTTGGTACAGATCTCCTACGAGCAGTACTTC,CALVQISYEQYF
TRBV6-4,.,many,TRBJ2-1,TGTGCCAGCGCTAAGGGGGAGCCGCCCTACAATGAGCAGTTCTTC,CASAKGEPPYNEQFF
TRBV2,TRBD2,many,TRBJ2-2,TGTGCCAGCAGTGCCCCCCTAGCGGGGAACACCGGGGAGCTGTTTTTT,CASSAPLAGNTGELFF
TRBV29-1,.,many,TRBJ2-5,TGCAGCGTTGAAGAAACAGAAGAGACCCAGTACTTC,CSVEETEETQYF
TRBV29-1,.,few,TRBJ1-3,TGCAGCGTTGAGCAGGACTCTGGAAACACCATATATTTT,CSVEQDSGNTIYF
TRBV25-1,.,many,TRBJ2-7,TGTGCCACAGAGAACACGAGCTACGAGCAGTACTTC,CATENTSYEQYF
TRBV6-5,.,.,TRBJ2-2,TGTGCCAGCAGTTTACGACCAGCACTGGCCGGGGAGCTGTTTTTT,CASSLRPALAGELFF
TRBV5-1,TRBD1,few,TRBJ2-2,TGCGCCAGCAGCCTGCCCGGGACAGGGTCAATCGGGGAGCTGTTTTTT,CASSLPGTGSIGELFF
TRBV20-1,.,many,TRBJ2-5,TGCAGTGCTATGCCCTTCAGGGACTTCCAAGAGACCCAGTACTTC,CSAMPFRDFQETQYF
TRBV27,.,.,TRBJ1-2,TGTGCCAGCAGCGCCGACAGAAACTTTAACTATGGCTACACCTTC,CASSADRNFNYGYTF
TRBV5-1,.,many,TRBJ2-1,TGCGCCAGCAGCGTCTGGCCGGGGGTCAATGAGCAGTTCTTC,CASSVWPGVNEQFF
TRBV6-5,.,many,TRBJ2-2,TGTGCCAGCAGGGGTTGGGATACCGGGGAGCTGTTTTTT,CASRGWDTGELFF
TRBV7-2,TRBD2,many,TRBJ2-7,TGTGCCAGCAGCTTTTTTAGCGGGGGGGCCTACGAGCAGTACTTC,CASSFFSGGAYEQYF
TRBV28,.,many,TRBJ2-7,TGTGCCAGCATGTCCCCCTACTACGAGCAGTACTTC,CASMSPYYEQYF
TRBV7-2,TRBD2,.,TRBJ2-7,TGTGCCAGCAGCTCCATCCTCGCGGGGGGGCTCTACGAGCAGTACTTC,CASSSILAGGLYEQYF
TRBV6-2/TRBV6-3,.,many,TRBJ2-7,TGTGCCAGCCGGAGGCCTTACGAGCAGTACTTC,CASRRPYEQYF
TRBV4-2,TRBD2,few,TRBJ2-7,TGTGCCAGCAGCCAAGACGGGACTAGCGGCTACGAGCAGTACTTC,CASSQDGTSGYEQYF
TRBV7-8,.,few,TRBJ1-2,TGTGCCAGCAGCCTCAGGGTCGGGTATGGCTACACCTTC,CASSLRVGYGYTF
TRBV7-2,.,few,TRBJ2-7,TGTGCCAGCAGCTTAGGGCTCCGCTACGAGCAGTACTTC,CASSLGLRYEQYF
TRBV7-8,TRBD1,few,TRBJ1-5,TGTGCCAGCAGCTTAGGACGGGGACAGGGGGCTGATCAGCCCCAGCATTTT,CASSLGRGQGADQPQHF
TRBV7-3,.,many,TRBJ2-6,TGTGCCAGCAGCCCCCTTAGGACTGGGGCCAACGTCCTGACTTTC,CASSPLRTGANVLTF
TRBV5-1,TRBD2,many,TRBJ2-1,TGCGCCAGCAGCCCCTCAACGGGGACTAGCGGCTACAATGAGCAGTTCTTC,CASSPSTGTSGYNEQFF
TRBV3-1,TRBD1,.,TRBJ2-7,TGTGCCACCAGCAACCACACAGGGGGCGTCGACGAGCAGTACTTC,CATSNHTGGVDEQYF
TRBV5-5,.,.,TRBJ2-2,TGTGCCAGCAGCCGGGGAGTAGGTGGACCCGGGGAGCTGTTTTTT,CASSRGVGGPGELFF
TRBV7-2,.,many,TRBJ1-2,TGTGCCAGCAGCCCTACACAACCCTATGGCTACACCTTC,CASSPTQPYGYTF
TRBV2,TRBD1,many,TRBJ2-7,TGTGCCAGCAACAGGGGCTCCTACGAGCAGTACTTC,CASNRGSYEQYF
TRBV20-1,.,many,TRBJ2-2,TGCAGTGCTAACACTAGAACCGGGGAGCTGTTTTTT,CSANTRTGELFF
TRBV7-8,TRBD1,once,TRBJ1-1,TGTGCCAGCAGCTCCTCGGGACAGGGAGAGAACACTGAAGCTTTCTTT,CASSSSGQGENTEAFF
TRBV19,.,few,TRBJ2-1,TGTGCCAGTAGTATAGCGGTGGGGACCCCCAGAGGGAATGAGCAGTTCTTC,CASSIAVGTPRGNEQFF
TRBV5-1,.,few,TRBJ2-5,TGCGCCAGCAGCTTTAAGGGGAGGGAGACCCAGTACTTC,CASSFKGRETQYF
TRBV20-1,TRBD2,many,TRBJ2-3,TGCAGTGCTAGAAACAGCGGGGGTGGCACAGATACGCAGTATTTT,CSARNSGGGTDTQYF
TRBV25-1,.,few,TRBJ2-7,TGTGCCAGCAGTGACCTCCCGGAATTGGGGGAGCAGTACTTC,CASSDLPELGEQYF
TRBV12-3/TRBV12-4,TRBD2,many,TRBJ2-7,TGTGCCAGCAGCCGACTAGGACTAGCGTTTCCCTACGAGCAGTACTTC,CASSRLGLAFPYEQYF
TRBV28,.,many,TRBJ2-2,TGTGCCAGCAGAGCCGCCGGGCTAGAGACCGGGGAGCTGTTTTTT,CASRAAGLETGELFF
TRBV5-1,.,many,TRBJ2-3,TGCGCCAGCAGCTATCCTAGGTCGGGACACCCCGCGACAGATACGCAGTATTTT,CASSYPRSGHPATDTQYF
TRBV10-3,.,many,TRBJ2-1,TGTGCCATCAGAGGTGGGAGAAACAATGAGCAGTTCTTC,CAIRGGRNNEQFF